This T cell receptor beta chain was obtained from a study of blood T cell repertoires in COVID-19. In the study overall: From the United States, Italy and Spain came samples of acute and convalescent COVID-19.

Profiled with immunoSEQ multiplex PCR; TCRdb holds only in-frame clones, not every one. The data contain over 200,000 clones, roughly nine tenths of them seen just once; the ten biggest clones take up around 12%. CDR1 and CDR2 (germline): SGHDT, YYEEEE. The CDR3 spans 17 residues. For this clone: The junction shows a germline mismatch at one end, possibly a read error.

This receptor was obtained from a young woman who had recovered from COVID-19. The chain is built from TRBV5-6 and TRBJ2-5; 7 bases are shared with TRBD2. The sequencing sample was made of peripheral blood. Here the CDR3 DNA reads TGTGCCAGCAACTTGTGGAGCTGGGGCGCGGGGGAAGAGACCCAGTACTTC. Protein sequence: CASNLWSWGAGEETQYF.